Following are 27 T cell receptor beta chains from one sample sequenced in a study of T cell repertoires in cytomegalovirus infection. TCRdb re-analysed the reads in MiXCR, keeping a single row per CDR3 protein. The sample includes over 300,000 distinct CDR3 sequences, 15% to 20% of them seen just once. Sequencing input: PBMCs. The source is a human donor in good health (CMV status not recorded). Some clones in this sample may be carry-over from other donors' samples.

This clonotype came up a few times. V and J are TRBV24-1 and TRBJ1-2, with D perhaps TRBD1 (6 bases). Trimming cost V 5 bases and J 4 bases, with 16 bases left between them. Germline CDR1 KGHDR, CDR2 SFDVKD. The CDR3 length is 15 residues. The CDR3 coding sequence is TGTGCCACCAGTGGGGGATGGACAGACCCCTATGGCTACACCTTC. Its protein product is CATSGGWTDPYGYTF.

This clonotype was observed at least ten times. This sequence joins TRBV7-2 and TRBJ1-4, with no clear D. Germline lookup yields CDR1 SGHTA and CDR2 FQGNSA. The CDR3 sequence is 19 residues long. V lost 1 base to trimming and J lost 0 bases, with 18 bases between them. The CDR3 DNA reads TGTGCCAGCAGCTTAGATGGGGTAGGGTATAGGGCAACTAATGAAAAACTGTTTTTT. This codes for CASSLDGVGYRATNEKLFF.

This clonotype was seen repeatedly, ten times or more. The V call is TRBV11-1, the J call TRBJ1-6, with D unresolved. This CDR3 is 13 amino acids long. V lost 0 bases to trimming and J lost 9 bases, with 6 bases between them. Germline CDR1 is SGHAT and CDR2 is FQDESV (reference sequence). In nucleotides, the CDR3 is TGTGCCAGCAGCTTAGCTACAAGTTCACCCCTCCACTTT. Its translation: CASSLATSSPLHF.

This clonotype was seen many times. The chain employs TRBV7-2 and TRBJ1-2; 8 bases line up with TRBD1. Trimming took 2 bases from V and 4 from J; bases not matched to a gene: 6. The CDR3 loop spans 15 amino acids. Germline assignment: CDR1 SGHTA and CDR2 FQGNSA. The CDR3 here is CASSLQGAITYGYTF. In DNA form, the CDR3 reads TGTGCCAGCAGCTTACAGGGGGCGATCACCTATGGCTACACCTTC.

This clonotype occurred a few times. The genes are TRBV6-1 and TRBJ1-5; no reliable D call. Trimming removed 7 bases from V and 1 base from J, with 14 bases in between. Germline values: CDR1 MNHNS, CDR2 SASEGT. CDR3 length equals 15 residues. In DNA, the CDR3 is TGTGCCAGCAAAAGAGGGTCCGAAAGCAATCAGCCCCAGCATTTT. Protein product: CASKRGSESNQPQHF.

This clonotype was counted ten times or more. The gene calls are TRBV28 and TRBJ2-1; 8 nucleotides align to TRBD2. Trimming took 2 bases from V and 2 from J; bases not matched to a gene: 2. Germline V lookup: CDR1 MDHEN, CDR2 SYDVKM. The CDR3 loop spans 15 amino acids. The CDR3 sequence is CASSLNGGAYNEQFF. CDR3 in DNA: TGTGCCAGCAGTTTAAACGGGGGGGCCTACAATGAGCAGTTCTTC.

Remarks on this clonotype: A clone one base away is much larger, so this may be a read error. The chain links TRBV12-3 or TRBV12-4 to TRBJ2-5, with 8 positions matching TRBD2. This CDR3 comprises 13 residues. V lost 7 bases and J lost 3; bases outside the gene matches: 4. CDR3 coding DNA: TGTGCCAGCACCCCGGGGGGGGAAGAGACCCAGTACTTC. As protein: CASTPGGEETQYF.

This clonotype was detected many times. The chain uses TRBV7-4 and TRBJ2-3, with 10 nucleotides matching TRBD1. V dropped 2 bases and J dropped 2; count of bases not matched to a gene: 16. The CDR3 loop spans 20 amino acids. The germline V gene has CDR1 SGHVT and CDR2 SQSDAQ. CDR3: CASSLLWGQGTSMVTDTQYF. The DNA for the CDR3 is TGTGCCAGCAGCTTATTGTGGGGACAGGGGACATCCATGGTCACAGATACGCAGTATTTT.

The chain uses TRBV5-4 and TRBJ1-1; no definite D call. Looked up from germline, CDR1 is SGHNT and CDR2 is YYREEE (reference sequence). Between the trimmed V and J ends, which lost 4 bases and 0 bases, there was a span of 16 bases. The CDR3 has 16 amino acids. CDR3 amino acids: CASSRLLNSLNTEAFF. As DNA, the CDR3 is TGTGCCAGCAGCCGCCTCTTGAACAGTTTGAACACTGAAGCTTTCTTT.

J is TRBJ2-2 and V is TRBV29-1, with 8 bases lining up with TRBD1. Germline V CDR1 and CDR2: SQVTM, ANQGSEA. Trimming at V came to 2 bases and at J to 6 bases, leaving 5 bases not matched to a gene. The length of the CDR3 is 14 residues. CDR3: CSVEIATGAGELFF. In DNA form, the CDR3 reads TGCAGCGTTGAAATTGCGACAGGGGCCGGGGAGCTGTTTTTT.

This clonotype was detected ten times or more. This chain uses TRBV7-2 with TRBJ2-1; 8 positions agree with TRBD1. The V segment lost 3 bases and the J segment 6 bases; nucleotides outside the gene matches: 1. The CDR3 contains 13 residues. Germline loops: CDR1 SGHTA, CDR2 FQGNSA. CDR3 bases: TGTGCCAGCAGCTTGGGACAGGCCAATGAGCAGTTCTTC. It encodes CASSLGQANEQFF.

This clonotype was counted only a few times. The J gene is TRBJ2-1, the V gene TRBV19, with 13 nucleotides matching TRBD2. Germline trimming cut 3 bases from V and 6 bases from J; bases unmatched to any gene: 8. Germline lookup yields CDR1 LNHDA and CDR2 SQIVND (reference sequence). The CDR3 totals 17 residues. In DNA, the CDR3 is TGTGCCAGTAGTATGGGACTAGCGGGGACGGGTGGCAATGAGCAGTTCTTC. Its protein is CASSMGLAGTGGNEQFF.

The V gene is TRBV10-3, the J gene TRBJ1-6; possible D gene TRBD1, 6 bases. The length of the CDR3 is 14 residues. V shed 3 bases and J shed 7 bases, with 10 bases lying between them. Looked up from germline, CDR1 is ENHRY and CDR2 is SYGVKD. CDR3 region: CAISDRGSNSPLHF. CDR3 DNA sequence: TGTGCCATCAGTGATAGGGGGAGCAATTCACCCCTCCACTTT.

CDR3: CASSQVWGGIRTEAFF. The CDR3 DNA reads as TGTGCCAGCAGCCAAGTTTGGGGGGGGATTCGGACTGAAGCTTTCTTT. The chain joins TRBV3-1 to TRBJ1-1; D is possibly TRBD1 (5 bases). The ends were cut back, 1 base at V and 5 bases at J, with 17 bases in the middle. The CDR3 totals 16 residues. Germline lookup yields CDR1 LGHDT and CDR2 YNNKEL (reference sequence).

The chain is built from TRBV28 and TRBJ2-1; a weak D match, TRBD2 (5 bases). V was shortened by 3 bases and J by 7 bases, with 10 bases between the two germline ends. In germline, CDR1 is MDHEN, CDR2 SYDVKM. The CDR3 spans 13 residues. DNA of the CDR3: TGTGCCAGCAGTTTCTCTCCGGGGAATGAGCAGTTCTTC. It is translated as CASSFSPGNEQFF.

This clonotype was found many times. The V and J genes are TRBV5-1 and TRBJ2-1, with D hard to call. V lost 2 bases, J lost 9 bases, and 6 bases lay in between. The CDR3 extends over 11 amino acids. Germline lookup yields CDR1 SGHRS and CDR2 YFSETQ. CDR3 DNA: TGCGCCAGCAGCTTTCACGCTGAGCAGTTCTTC. Translated: CASSFHAEQFF.

V is TRBV11-2 and J is TRBJ2-1; D gene ambiguous. This CDR3 has 11 residues. V shed 3 bases and J shed 8 bases, with 5 bases lying between them. Germline V gene sequence: CDR1 SGHAT, CDR2 FQNNGV. The CDR3 sequence is CASSLPYEQFF. DNA of the CDR3: TGTGCCAGCAGCTTGCCTTATGAGCAGTTCTTC.

This chain links TRBV20-1 with TRBJ1-1, with D uncertain. CDR3 length: 13 residues. Germline CDR1 reads DFQATT; CDR2 reads SNEGSKA (reference sequence). The V end was cut by 0 bases, the J end by 6 bases, with 11 bases between. CDR3 nucleotides: TGCAGTGCTAGAGAGGGGTTTTACGCTGAAGCTTTCTTT. As protein: CSAREGFYAEAFF.

V usage is TRBV12-3 or TRBV12-4 and J usage is TRBJ2-5; D gene uncertain. V was clipped by 5 bases and J by 5 bases, with 9 bases between them. CDR3 length equals 12 residues. Written as DNA, the CDR3 is TGTGCCAGCAGTCAGCTTAGGGAGACCCAGTACTTC. This gives the protein CASSQLRETQYF.

The rearrangement uses TRBV10-3 and TRBJ2-6; 8 bases are shared with TRBD1. Germline CDR1 is ENHRY and CDR2 is SYGVKD. V lost 4 bases, J lost 2 bases, and 4 bases stayed unmatched. The CDR3 contains 16 residues. CDR3 sequence reads: CAISGKTGAGANVLTF. As DNA, the CDR3 is TGTGCCATCAGTGGGAAGACAGGGGCTGGGGCCAACGTCCTGACTTTC.

This clonotype appeared a few times. The V gene is TRBV10-3, the J gene TRBJ2-7; D tentatively reads TRBD1 or TRBD2 (5 bases each). This CDR3 comprises 15 residues. The V gene's germline CDR1 is ENHRY and CDR2 SYGVKD. V lost 0 bases and J 3 bases, leaving 12 bases between the germline ends. In DNA, the CDR3 is TGTGCCATCAGTGAGTCGAGAGGGGTTCTCTACGAGCAGTACTTC. Its translation is CAISESRGVLYEQYF.

In this sample, this clonotype turned up a few times. V gene TRBV7-3 combines with J gene TRBJ2-1, with a weak D call TRBD1 (5 bases). The V and J ends lost 1 base and 7 bases respectively, with 14 bases between them. Germline CDR1 reads SGHTA; CDR2 reads FQGTGA. The CDR3 contains 15 residues. CDR3 loop: CASSLNPAGRNEQFF. The CDR3 DNA reads TGTGCCAGCAGCTTAAACCCGGCAGGGCGGAATGAGCAGTTCTTC.

This clonotype showed up just a few times. The chain has TRBV6-5 and TRBJ2-1; D is uncertain. Trimming removed 0 bases at V and 4 bases at J, with 13 bases between. Germline lookup yields CDR1 MNHEY and CDR2 SVGAGI. The CDR3 sequence is 16 residues long. CDR3 nucleotide sequence: TGTGCCAGCAGTTACTCGAGCAGGTCAATGTACAATGAGCAGTTCTTC. This encodes CASSYSSRSMYNEQFF.

This clonotype showed up many times. An end of the junction does not agree with germline; a read error may underlie this. This chain links TRBV7-9 with TRBJ1-5; D gene ambiguous. The CDR3 loop spans 13 amino acids. Germline V gene lookup returns CDR1 SEHNR and CDR2 FQNEAQ (reference sequence). The DNA for the CDR3 is TGTGCCAGCAGTTTAGACGGTTATCAGCCCCAGCATTTT. It yields the protein CASSLDGYQPQHF.

The chain links TRBV18 to TRBJ1-4; possibly TRBD1 for D (5 bases). V was trimmed by 0 bases and J by 7 bases, leaving 12 bases between them. The CDR3 length is 15 residues. The germline V gene encodes CDR1 KGHSH and CDR2 LQKENI. The CDR3, as DNA: TGTGCCAGCTCACCACCTCAGGGTGGGGGTGAAAAACTGTTTTTT. As protein: CASSPPQGGGEKLFF.

The table lists this clonotype with many counts. This chain uses TRBV7-6 with TRBJ2-6; D uncertain. The CDR3 has 15 residues. V was shortened by 5 bases and J by 4 bases, with 12 bases between the two germline ends. Per germline, CDR1 SGHVS and CDR2 FNYEAQ. CDR3 residues: CASSRDVGGANVLTF. The CDR3 DNA follows: TGTGCCAGCAGCAGAGATGTAGGCGGGGCCAACGTCCTGACTTTC. The full variable domain, its missing parts supplied by reference TRBV7-6 and TRBJ2-6, is GAGVSQSPRYKVTKRGQDVALRCDPISGHVSLYWYRQALGQGPEFLTYFNYEAQQDKSGLPNDRFSAERPEGSISTLTIQRTEQRDSAMYRCASSRDVGGANVLTFGAGSRLTVL.

This clonotype came up many times. V gene TRBV7-2 combines with J gene TRBJ2-5; 12 bases are shared with TRBD2. Per germline, CDR1 SGHTA and CDR2 FQGNSA. Unmatched junction bases numbered 9, after V lost 1 base and J lost 0 bases. The CDR3 totals 19 residues. CDR3 nucleotides: TGTGCCAGCAGCTTAGTGGGCTCTAGCGGGGGGGCTTACCAAGAGACCCAGTACTTC. As protein: CASSLVGSSGGAYQETQYF.